This record concerns one TCR beta chain sequence. The data derive from a study of blood T cell repertoires in COVID-19. Study information: Some COVID-19 samples were acute and others convalescent; all came from the United States, Italy and Spain.

CDR3 length: 16 amino acids. Germline V gene data show CDR1 as SGHDT and CDR2 as YYEEEE. Unmatched junction bases numbered 8, after V lost 3 bases and J lost 0 bases. Clones were sequenced by immunoSEQ multiplex PCR, and TCRdb holds only the in-frame ones, with some missing. The data hold around 210,000 clones, with roughly 82% observed a single time. The rearrangement uses TRBV5-6 and TRBJ1-1, with TRBD1 matching over 7 bases. This sequence originates from a human donor in a cohort sampled during active COVID-19. Sample: peripheral blood. The CDR3 DNA is TGTGCCAGCAGCTCCCCCGACAGGGCGTTGAACACTGAAGCTTTCTTT. This codes for CASSSPDRALNTEAFF.